The 14 T cell receptor beta chains below were found in one sample sequenced in a study of metastatic and nonmetastatic thyroid tumors. Using MiXCR, TCRdb re-called clones from the PCR reads. The sample lists fewer than 35,000 clones; 25% to 30% were seen once. Thyroid surgery was performed in patients who had received no treatment beforehand. Specimen: blood. The source is a female donor with papillary thyroid cancer or a benign thyroid nodule (not recorded which). Some clones in this sample may be carry-over from other donors' samples.

The CDR3 region is CSARGGQLQETQYF. CDR3 nucleotides: TGCAGTGCTAGAGGTGGACAGCTCCAAGAGACCCAGTACTTC. This chain connects TRBV20-1 to TRBJ2-5, with D tentatively TRBD1 (6 bases). This CDR3 contains 14 residues. Trimming removed 1 base at V and 1 base at J, with 10 bases between. Looked up from germline, CDR1 is DFQATT and CDR2 is SNEGSKA (reference sequence).

This clone has at least ten counts. V gene TRBV30 combines with J gene TRBJ1-2, with unresolved D. Trimming took off 0 bases at V and 2 bases at J, with 7 bases between the two ends. This CDR3 comprises 13 residues. Germline CDR1 and CDR2: GTSNPN and SVGIG (reference sequence). CDR3 amino acids: CAWSVVLNYGYTF. DNA for the CDR3: TGTGCCTGGAGTGTAGTTTTAAACTATGGCTACACCTTC. Supplemented by reference TRBV30 and TRBJ1-2, the full variable domain reads SQTIHQWPATLVQPVGSPLSLECTVEGTSNPNLYWYRQAAGRGLQLLFYSVGIGQISSEVPQNLSASRPQDRQFILSSKKLLLSDSGFYLCAWSVVLNYGYTFGSGTRLTVV.

The V call is TRBV28, the J call TRBJ1-6; maybe TRBD1 (5 bases). Trimming stripped 1 base from V and 3 bases from J, with 7 bases between. Germline-derived CDR1 and CDR2 are MDHEN and SYDVKM. This CDR3 is 15 amino acids long. The CDR3 DNA reads TGTGCCAGCAGTTTATCAGGGTACTATAATTCACCCCTCCACTTT. Amino acid sequence: CASSLSGYYNSPLHF.

The rearrangement uses TRBV28 and TRBJ1-5; no clear D gene. The CDR3 runs 11 residues. Trimming cost V 5 bases and J 4 bases, with 3 bases left between them. Looked up from germline, CDR1 is MDHEN and CDR2 is SYDVKM. In DNA, the CDR3 is TGTGCCAGCAGTCAGAATCAGCCCCAGCATTTT. Its protein product is CASSQNQPQHF.

The V gene is TRBV6-7, the J gene TRBJ2-7; 9 bases map to TRBD1. TRBV6-7 is recorded as an ORF, its role being uncertain. The CDR3 is 15 residues long. The trim removed 2 bases at V and 3 bases at J, leaving 5 bases unmatched. CDR3 sequence (DNA): TGTGCCAGCAGTTACGCCGGGACAGGGTACTACGAGCAGTACTTC. As protein: CASSYAGTGYYEQYF.

The chain links TRBV5-4 to TRBJ2-2, with a tentative D call TRBD1 (6 bases). The V gene's germline CDR1 is SGHNT and CDR2 YYREEE (reference sequence). The CDR3 runs to 16 residues. With 4 bases removed from V and 4 bases from J, the gap between germline ends came to 17 bases. CDR3 bases: TGTGCCAGCAGCCCCCGAGCAGGGGACATCACCGGGGAGCTGTTTTTT. This gives the protein CASSPRAGDITGELFF.

This chain uses TRBV9 with TRBJ2-1; perhaps TRBD2 as D (5 bases). CDR1 is SGDLS and CDR2 is YYNGEE in the germline V gene. The CDR3 has 14 residues. V was shortened by 3 bases and J by 10 bases, with 17 bases between the two germline ends. DNA of the CDR3: TGTGCCAGCAGCGAGGCCCTTTCACTAGGAGAGCAGTTCTTC. Protein: CASSEALSLGEQFF. Full variable domain (outside the CDR3, taken from reference TRBV9 and TRBJ2-1): DSGVTQTPKHLITATGQRVTLRCSPRSGDLSVYWYQQSLDQGLQFLIQYYNGEERAKGNILERFSAQQFPDLHSELNLSSLELGDSALYFCASSEALSLGEQFFGPGTRLTVL.

This chain uses TRBV11-3 with TRBJ2-7; 13 bases are shared with TRBD2. The CDR3 runs 15 residues. Trimming took 5 bases from V and 2 from J; bases not matched to a gene: 3. CDR1 and CDR2 (germline): SGHNT, YENEEA. This chain's CDR3 is CASSPTSGGAYEQYF. CDR3 sequence (DNA): TGTGCCAGCAGCCCTACTAGCGGGGGGGCCTACGAGCAGTACTTC.

A note on this clone: One junction end does not reproduce the germline sequence, and a read error may be involved. The J gene is TRBJ2-2, the V gene TRBV5-1, with 7 bases aligning to TRBD1. Germline V gives CDR1 SGHRS, CDR2 YFSETQ. The CDR3 extends over 14 amino acids. The CDR3: CASSYGTVTGEQFF. CDR3 bases: TGCGCCAGCAGCTACGGGACAGTGACCGGGGAGCAGTTTTTT.

This clone was observed many times. This rearrangement joins TRBV30 to TRBJ1-2; D might be TRBD1 (6 bases). Deletions cut 5 bases from V and 7 bases from J, with 17 bases between. CDR3 size: 13 residues. CDR1 and CDR2 from the germline V gene are GTSNPN and SVGIG (reference sequence). Here the CDR3 DNA reads TGTGCCTGGGGCCTCGGGGGCTCTGGTGGCTACACCTTC. Its protein is CAWGLGGSGGYTF.

This chain links TRBV5-6 with TRBJ1-2, with D perhaps TRBD1 (5 bases). The CDR3 is 14 residues long. The germline gives CDR1 SGHDT, CDR2 YYEEEE. With 1 base removed from V and 6 bases from J, the gap between germline ends came to 13 bases. The CDR3 sequence: CASSLMRGTDGYTF. DNA of the CDR3: TGTGCCAGCAGCTTGATGAGGGGTACTGATGGCTACACCTTC.

The chain recombines TRBV19 with TRBJ1-1; TRBD1 matches at 7 bases. Germline-derived CDR1 and CDR2 are LNHDA and SQIVND (reference sequence). The CDR3 loop spans 13 amino acids. V lost 5 bases, J lost 5 bases, and 5 bases stayed unmatched. The CDR3 DNA reads as TGTGCCAGTAGTCTACAGGGGAAAACTGAAGCTTTCTTT. It specifies CASSLQGKTEAFF.

CDR3 in DNA: TGCAGTGCTATAACTGGACTAGCGGGAGGCCTGAGGGGCGAGCAGTACTTC. The encoded protein is CSAITGLAGGLRGEQYF. V is TRBV20-1 and J is TRBJ2-7; the match to TRBD2 covers 14 bases. This CDR3 is 17 amino acids long. Germline-derived CDR1 and CDR2 are DFQATT and SNEGSKA (reference sequence). Trimming removed 4 bases from V and 6 bases from J; junction bases left unmatched: 14.

The chain uses TRBV20-1 and TRBJ1-2; D may be TRBD1 (5 bases). Trimming took off 6 bases at V and 0 bases at J, with 11 bases between the two ends. CDR1 and CDR2 (germline): DFQATT, SNEGSKA (reference sequence). This CDR3 region has 13 residues. DNA for the CDR3: TGCAGTGCCCCACAGGCAGCTAACTATGGCTACACCTTC. This gives the protein CSAPQAANYGYTF.